This T cell receptor (beta chain) is drawn from a study of Graves' ophthalmopathy and Graves' hyperthyroidism. Patients newly diagnosed with hyperthyroidism, under 2 months' duration, were aged 18 to 65, the study reports. Each diagnosis was determined on the basis of clinical symptoms, serum thyroxine, TRAb, thyroid ultrasound and orbital computed tomography. As the template, RNA transcripts were used to amplify TCR beta CDR3 regions. The first round was an RT-PCR with HTBI primers, and the second round was a multiplex PCR. Each CDR3 protein is one row after TCRdb ran MiXCR on the multiplex PCR reads. Among hundreds of thousands of distinct CDR3 sequences listed, approximately 21% were seen once. This clonotype showed up many times. The source material was peripheral blood. This receptor was taken from a woman aged 18-29 years with stable Graves' hyperthyroidism. Some clones in this sample may be carry-over from other donors' samples.

CDR3 coding DNA: TGTGCTAGTGGTTTGGGGGACATTTCCAATTCACCCCTCCACTTT. Its protein product is CASGLGDISNSPLHF. The chain has TRBV12-5 and TRBJ1-6, with a weak D call TRBD1 (6 bases). The CDR3 is 15 amino acids. CDR1 LGHNT and CDR2 FRNRAP come from the germline V gene. V lost 1 base and J lost 7, with 11 bases in between.